This TCR beta chain was found in a study of T cells in Graves' hyperthyroidism and ophthalmopathy. At the level of the study: Upon initial diagnosis and before any treatment, peripheral blood was collected. Broader study findings: Blood also carried most thyroid clonotypes expanded above 0.001.

Amplified regions were TCR beta CDR3 sequences from RNA transcripts. The HTBI primer set drove a first-round RT-PCR of the TCR CDR3. MiXCR, run by TCRdb on the multiplex PCR reads, gives a single entry per CDR3 protein. The sample lists more than 300,000 distinct CDR3 sequences; about a sixth were seen once. Diagnoses used clinical symptoms, serum thyroxine and TRAb, thyroid ultrasound and orbital computed tomography. Blood was drawn at first hyperthyroidism diagnosis, before any ophthalmopathy symptoms. CDR3 size: 16 residues. Losses at the gene ends were 2 bases for V and 2 bases for J; bases not matched to a gene: 6. Germline V CDR1 and CDR2: LGHDT, YNNKEL (reference sequence). This clonotype showed up just a few times. Its antigen is currently unknown.

The specimen was blood. The rearrangement joins TRBV3-1 to TRBJ1-3, with 7 bases matching TRBD1. The sequence derives from a woman in her 30s with Graves' hyperthyroidism that later progressed to Graves' ophthalmopathy. CDR3 bases: TGTGCCAGCAGCCAATTTGGGACAGTTGCTGGAAACACCATATATTTT. It specifies CASSQFGTVAGNTIYF.